This T cell receptor (beta chain) was sequenced in a study of somatic mutations in cytotoxic T cells in rheumatoid arthritis. Overall study context: A 30 ml EDTA sample of patient blood was drawn right after diagnosis, before any treatment.

Clones were sequenced by immunoSEQ multiplex PCR, and TCRdb holds only the in-frame ones, with some missing. The table lists more than 9,000 clones, 60% to 80% of them singletons, with around 33% in the top ten. On this clone: Antigen specificity is unknown.

Positive magnetic bead selection separated CD4+ and CD8+ cells, and flow cytometry confirmed purity. Germline values: CDR1 SGHVS, CDR2 FQNEAQ. The ends were cut back, 6 bases at V and 2 bases at J, with 16 bases in the middle. The CDR3 spans 15 residues. Study-level points and caveats: Clonality of CD8+ T cells, which was compared between rheumatoid arthritis patients and age-matched healthy controls, did not differ significantly. With advancing age, CD8+ clonality climbed in rheumatoid arthritis patients but did not rise in healthy controls.

The origin of this receptor is an adult with rheumatoid arthritis. This chain connects TRBV7-8 to TRBJ1-1; D gene uncertain. Material: CD8+ T cells sorted from blood. The CDR3 DNA is TGTGCCAGCAGGAAAGACCCGGCAGGTAACACTGAAGCTTTCTTT. Its protein is CASRKDPAGNTEAFF. The complete variable domain, with remaining parts taken from reference TRBV7-8 and TRBJ1-1, reads GAGVSQSPRYKVAKRGQDVALRCDPISGHVSLFWYQQALGQGPEFLTYFQNEAQLDKSGLPSDRFFAERPEGSVSTLKIQRTQQEDSAVYLCASRKDPAGNTEAFFGQGTRLTVV.